This T cell receptor (beta chain) was sequenced during a study of CD8+ T cells in alopecia areata. This clone has just a few counts. Germline V gene sequence: CDR1 SQVTM, CDR2 ANQGSEA. Trimming removed 6 bases from V and 1 base from J, with 10 bases in between. This CDR3 region has 12 residues. As the sequencing template, cDNA was produced by extracting RNA and reverse transcribing it. Libraries were prepared by immunoSEQ multiplex PCR; TCRdb keeps only in-frame clonotypes and omits some of them. The data hold a few hundred thousand clones, with 60% observed a single time. Treatment indicated: oral pan-JAK inhibitor, 5-10 mg twice daily.

This material consisted of CD4+ T cells sorted from blood, taken around week 53, from a patient treated with tofacitinib. The V call is TRBV29-1, the J call TRBJ2-7, with D maybe TRBD1 (5 bases). This TCR was sampled from a human donor with alopecia areata. The chain's CDR3 is CSVGDRSYEQYF. Written as DNA, the CDR3 is TGCAGCGTCGGCGACAGATCCTACGAGCAGTACTTC.